The 27 T cell receptor beta chains in this list originate from one sample, sequenced in a study of shared clonotypes between healthy human individuals. Some clones are missing from TCRdb's copy, which holds only in-frame ones; the method was immunoSEQ multiplex PCR. The sample carries just over 2,000,000 clones, 85% to 95% recorded once. Material: naive CD4+ T cells sorted from blood. Subset described: CD45RA+ positively selected. Source of these receptors: a man younger than 35 in good health.

A single count supports this clone. This sequence joins TRBV11-2 and TRBJ1-1; D remains ambiguous. Trimming pared 0 bases from V and 1 base from J, leaving 9 bases between. The CDR3 is made up of 15 amino acids. The germline gives CDR1 SGHAT, CDR2 FQNNGV. The CDR3 is CASSLDYKWNTEAFF. The CDR3 coding sequence is TGTGCCAGCAGCTTAGATTACAAGTGGAACACTGAAGCTTTCTTT.

The V and J genes are TRBV15 and TRBJ2-2; the match to TRBD1 covers 7 bases. The germline gives CDR1 LNHNV, CDR2 YYDKDF (reference sequence). Trimming removed 0 bases from V and 6 bases from J; junction bases left unmatched: 4. This CDR3 has 15 residues. Here the CDR3 reads CATSRDLGGSGELFF. The CDR3 DNA reads TGTGCCACCAGCAGAGATCTAGGGGGCTCCGGGGAGCTGTTTTTT.

The chain links TRBV9 to TRBJ2-3; no firm D call. The V and J ends lost 4 bases and 2 bases respectively, with 11 bases between them. The CDR3 contains 14 residues. Germline assignment: CDR1 SGDLS and CDR2 YYNGEE. CDR3 coding DNA: TGTGCCAGCAGCCTCCAGACCCTCACAGATACGCAGTATTTT. The encoded protein is CASSLQTLTDTQYF.

The V gene is TRBV11-3, the J gene TRBJ2-2; possible D gene TRBD2, 5 bases. The CDR3 covers 14 residues. Germline loops: CDR1 SGHNT, CDR2 YENEEA. V was trimmed by 1 base and J by 7 bases, leaving 10 bases between them. The CDR3 protein is CASSLGSGGGELFF. The CDR3 DNA is TGTGCCAGCAGCTTAGGCAGCGGCGGCGGGGAGCTGTTTTTT.

Details on this clone: The sample carries other DNA sequences with the same CDR3. The chain links TRBV7-6 to TRBJ2-5; D may match TRBD1 or TRBD2 (5 bases each). This CDR3 is built from 13 residues. With 1 base removed from V and 4 bases from J, the gap between germline ends came to 7 bases. Germline V gene data show CDR1 as SGHVS and CDR2 as FNYEAQ. In nucleotides, the CDR3 is TGTGCCAGCAGCTTAGGGGGGTTAGAGACCCAGTACTTC. Translating it yields CASSLGGLETQYF.

V gene TRBV11-2 combines with J gene TRBJ2-1; perhaps TRBD2 as D (5 bases). CDR3 length: 14 amino acids. The germline V gene has CDR1 SGHAT and CDR2 FQNNGV. With 10 bases removed from V and 0 bases from J, the gap between germline ends came to 13 bases. The CDR3 loop reads CATGRVSSYNEQFF. The CDR3 bases are TGTGCCACCGGGCGGGTTAGCTCCTACAATGAGCAGTTCTTC.

J is TRBJ1-4 and V is TRBV6-5, with 10 bases identical to TRBD1. Germline V gene data show CDR1 as MNHEY and CDR2 as SVGAGI. The CDR3 covers 15 residues. The J segment lost 8 bases and the V segment lost 5 bases, leaving 8 bases of the junction unmatched. The CDR3 region has the DNA TGTGCCAGCAGTGCGACGACAGGGGGCTTCGAAAAACTGTTTTTT. It codes for CASSATTGGFEKLFF.

The V and J genes are TRBV10-3 and TRBJ2-5, with 11 bases matching TRBD2. V was clipped by 3 bases and J by 5 bases; unmatched bases: 5. Per the germline V gene, CDR1 is ENHRY and CDR2 is SYGVKD. CDR3 length equals 15 residues. The CDR3 DNA reads TGTGCCATCAGTGAATTAGCGGGAGGGCCGGAGACCCAGTACTTC. Protein: CAISELAGGPETQYF.

The chain recombines TRBV2 with TRBJ2-1; D is unresolved. The ends were cut back, 4 bases at V and 5 bases at J, with 3 bases in the middle. The CDR3 is 11 amino acids. The V gene's germline CDR1 is SNHLY and CDR2 FYNNEI. DNA of the CDR3: TGTGCCAGCAGTGCGGACAATGAGCAGTTCTTC. Encoded protein: CASSADNEQFF.

As concerns this clone: The same CDR3 can be traced to other DNA sequences in this sample. This chain connects TRBV10-1 to TRBJ2-3; D remains ambiguous. Trimming cost V 2 bases and J 5 bases, with 11 bases left between them. Germline V gene data show CDR1 as WNHNN and CDR2 as SYGVQD (reference sequence). The CDR3 is 14 residues long. CDR3 in amino acids: CASSEGGNGDTQYF. The CDR3 DNA reads TGCGCCAGCAGTGAGGGTGGGAACGGAGATACGCAGTATTTT.

V is TRBV18 and J is TRBJ2-1; weak D call: TRBD2 (6 bases). The CDR3 runs 15 residues. V lost 2 bases and J 3 bases, leaving 11 bases between the germline ends. Germline assignment: CDR1 KGHSH and CDR2 LQKENI. This chain's CDR3 is CASSPVGGVYNEQFF. The CDR3 bases are TGTGCCAGCTCACCAGTCGGGGGAGTCTACAATGAGCAGTTCTTC.

The V and J genes are TRBV30 and TRBJ1-1; 7 positions agree with TRBD1. Unmatched junction bases numbered 4, after V lost 5 bases and J lost 1 base. This CDR3 comprises 13 residues. Germline lookup yields CDR1 GTSNPN and CDR2 SVGIG (reference sequence). The DNA of the CDR3 is TGTGCCTGGGCTTACAGGGGGAACACTGAAGCTTTCTTT. Residues: CAWAYRGNTEAFF. The full variable domain, completed using reference TRBV30 and TRBJ1-1, is SQTIHQWPATLVQPVGSPLSLECTVEGTSNPNLYWYRQAAGRGLQLLFYSVGIGQISSEVPQNLSASRPQDRQFILSSKKLLLSDSGFYLCAWAYRGNTEAFFGQGTRLTVV.

The V call is TRBV19, the J call TRBJ1-6; D might be TRBD1 (5 bases). Germline V gene data show CDR1 as LNHDA and CDR2 as SQIVND (reference sequence). Trimming pared 3 bases from V and 9 bases from J, leaving 12 bases between. This CDR3 comprises 14 residues. CDR3 sequence reads: CASSMGQGGSPLHF. CDR3 nucleotide sequence: TGTGCCAGTAGTATGGGGCAGGGCGGTTCACCCCTCCACTTT.

The chain combines TRBV2 with TRBJ1-4, with 7 bases that match TRBD1. This CDR3 contains 13 residues. Losses at the gene ends were 4 bases for V and 8 bases for J; bases not matched to a gene: 4. Germline V CDR1 and CDR2: SNHLY, FYNNEI. CDR3 sequence: CASSGQGAEKLFF. CDR3 coding DNA: TGTGCCAGCAGTGGACAGGGAGCCGAAAAACTGTTTTTT.

V is TRBV6-5 and J is TRBJ1-5; unclear D gene. V was clipped by 10 bases and J by 9 bases, with 13 bases between them. Germline V gene sequence: CDR1 MNHEY, CDR2 SVGAGI. The CDR3 runs 11 residues. DNA of the CDR3: TGTGCCACCGGATTAGAATCGCCCCAGCATTTT. Translated, it gives CATGLESPQHF.

The J gene is TRBJ2-3, the V gene TRBV30, with D possibly being TRBD2 (6 bases). Trimming took off 0 bases at V and 6 bases at J, with 13 bases between the two ends. This CDR3 is 14 amino acids long. CDR1 GTSNPN and CDR2 SVGIG come from the germline V gene (reference sequence). CDR3 DNA: TGTGCCTGGAGTGTATTCAGCGGGCCGGATACGCAGTATTTT. Encoded protein: CAWSVFSGPDTQYF.

The chain is built from TRBV7-8 and TRBJ1-4; 8 bases are shared with TRBD1. CDR1 and CDR2 (germline): SGHVS, FQNEAQ. V shed 5 bases, J shed 1 base, and the junction held 3 bases outside the gene matches. CDR3 size: 15 residues. The CDR3 DNA reads TGTGCCAGCAGCGCCAGGGGGCGAACTAATGAAAAACTGTTTTTT. Translating gives CASSARGRTNEKLFF.

This clone appeared a single time. This chain connects TRBV28 to TRBJ2-4, with 7 bases that match TRBD1. J was trimmed by 13 bases and V by 10 bases; bases with no gene match: 10. The CDR3 runs 11 residues. Germline CDR1 reads MDHEN; CDR2 reads SYDVKM. This chain's CDR3 is CATRGQAKQYF. CDR3 sequence (DNA): TGTGCCACCAGAGGACAGGCGAAACAGTACTTC.

V and J are TRBV2 and TRBJ2-3; TRBD1 matches at 8 bases. The CDR3 extends over 13 amino acids. The V segment lost 6 bases and the J segment 3 bases; nucleotides outside the gene matches: 2. The germline V gene has CDR1 SNHLY and CDR2 FYNNEI. CDR3 sequence: CASSGDRTDTQYF. In nucleotides, the CDR3 is TGTGCCAGCAGCGGGGACAGGACAGATACGCAGTATTTT.

V is TRBV2 and J is TRBJ2-5; D remains ambiguous. CDR3 length equals 11 residues. Germline lookup yields CDR1 SNHLY and CDR2 FYNNEI. V lost 8 bases and J lost 5, with 9 bases in between. The CDR3 nucleotides are TGTGCCAGCCGTAGTAGGGAGACCCAGTACTTC. Its translation: CASRSRETQYF. Full variable domain (remainder filled in from reference TRBV2 and TRBJ2-5): EPEVTQTPSHQVTQMGQEVILRCVPISNHLYFYWYRQILGQKVEFLVSFYNNEISEKSEIFDDQFSVERPDGSNFTLKIRSTKLEDSAMYFCASRSRETQYFGPGTRLLVL.

This chain links TRBV25-1 with TRBJ1-2, with 10 bases identical to TRBD1. CDR3 size: 12 residues. The germline gives CDR1 MGHDK, CDR2 SYGVNS. V lost 6 bases to trimming and J lost 7 bases; unmatched junction nucleotides: 2. CDR3 sequence: CASSRTGGGYTF. Here the CDR3 DNA reads TGTGCCAGCAGCCGGACAGGGGGTGGCTACACCTTC.

The J gene is TRBJ2-7, the V gene TRBV28; D not certain. Germline assignment: CDR1 MDHEN and CDR2 SYDVKM. V lost 4 bases and J lost 0, with 13 bases in between. There are 15 residues in the CDR3. DNA for the CDR3: TGTGCCAGCAGTTCCGAAACACCTAGCTCCTACGAGCAGTACTTC. Translated: CASSSETPSSYEQYF.

This chain links TRBV10-1 with TRBJ1-1; no firm D call. Deletions cut 3 bases from V and 6 bases from J, with 14 bases between. The CDR3 consists of 14 residues. Per germline, CDR1 WNHNN and CDR2 SYGVQD (reference sequence). This CDR3 reads CASSDRETSAEAFF. CDR3 bases: TGCGCCAGCAGTGATAGGGAGACAAGCGCTGAAGCTTTCTTT.

V gene TRBV5-1 combines with J gene TRBJ2-1; a weak D match, TRBD1 (5 bases). Germline V CDR1 and CDR2: SGHRS, YFSETQ. V lost 6 bases, J lost 4 bases, and 14 bases lay in between. This CDR3 has 14 amino acids. The CDR3: CASNIGDSYNEQFF. The CDR3 region has the DNA TGCGCCAGCAACATAGGAGACAGTTACAATGAGCAGTTCTTC.

With respect to this clone: This specimen includes other DNA sequences encoding the same CDR3. The chain is built from TRBV9 and TRBJ1-3; no clear D. The germline gives CDR1 SGDLS, CDR2 YYNGEE. The CDR3 covers 13 residues. V lost 2 bases and J 4 bases, leaving 7 bases between the germline ends. CDR3 bases: TGTGCCAGCAGCGTTACGAGCGGAAACACCATATATTTT. It yields the protein CASSVTSGNTIYF.

This clone appeared once. The CDR3 DNA sequence: TGTGCCAGCAGCTTGGCCATTGGTGGGGGGGATACGCAGTATTTT. Translation: CASSLAIGGGDTQYF. The V gene is TRBV5-4, the J gene TRBJ2-3, with D tentatively TRBD2 (6 bases). Germline values: CDR1 SGHNT, CDR2 YYREEE (reference sequence). The CDR3 loop spans 15 amino acids. Trimming removed 0 bases from V and 6 bases from J, with 14 bases in between.

The genes are TRBV7-2 and TRBJ2-2; no reliable D call. The CDR3 has 14 residues. Germline CDR1 SGHTA, CDR2 FQGNSA. The ends were cut back, 2 bases at V and 5 bases at J, with 9 bases in the middle. DNA for the CDR3: TGTGCCAGCAGCTTAAACAAGCAGACCGGGGAGCTGTTTTTT. Translated: CASSLNKQTGELFF.